Listed here are 10 T cell receptor beta chains from one sample, sequenced in a study of T cells expressing NK-cell markers. TCRdb re-called the 5' RACE reads and gives one entry per CDR3 protein, without DNA. This table holds 300,000 to 500,000 distinct CDR3 sequences. The sequencing sample was made of blood T cells: a sorted CD56 or NKG2C T cell subset, CD4+ or CD8+ T cells, or bulk PBMC T cells (not recorded which). Source of these receptors: a woman aged 45-59 years in good health.

The J gene is TRBJ2-7, the V gene TRBV5-1; TCRdb proposes TRBD1, but this gene call is untestable without DNA. The CDR3 spans 14 residues. CDR1 and CDR2 (germline): SGHRS, YFSETQ. The CDR3 here is CASSYGTGNNRAYF.

The V and J genes are TRBV20-1 and TRBJ2-1; there is no DNA to check the TCRdb D call of TRBD1. Germline CDR1 is DFQATT and CDR2 is SNEGSKA (reference sequence). The CDR3 is made up of 13 amino acids. The chain's CDR3 is CSAREIDRGLRFF.

V gene TRBV19 combines with J gene TRBJ2-2; TCRdb gives TRBD2 as the D gene, but with no DNA this cannot be confirmed. Germline V CDR1 and CDR2: LNHDA, SQIVND (reference sequence). This CDR3 is 16 amino acids long. The CDR3 spells CASSIVSGLNTGELFF.

The chain carries TRBV15 and TRBJ1-2; the TRBD1 assignment by TCRdb is unverifiable without DNA. CDR3 size: 15 residues. The germline V gene encodes CDR1 LNHNV and CDR2 YYDKDF (reference sequence). This CDR3 is CATRSLVGGPYGYTF.

The chain is built from TRBV12-3 or TRBV12-4 and TRBJ1-2. This CDR3 contains 14 residues. Here the CDR3 reads CASSFIGLDYGYTF.

The chain combines TRBV20-1 with TRBJ2-5; the TCRdb D gene call, TRBD2, has no DNA to confirm it. Germline values: CDR1 DFQATT, CDR2 SNEGSKA (reference sequence). The length of the CDR3 is 16 residues. This chain's CDR3 is CSAMEGILYLQETQYF.

The chain is built from TRBV20-1 and TRBJ2-7; TCRdb's D call of TRBD2 is untestable without DNA. CDR3 length: 15 residues. CDR1 is DFQATT, CDR2 SNEGSKA, per germline (reference sequence). CDR3 loop: CSARNAGVSSYEQYF.

This chain connects TRBV9 to TRBJ2-2; TCRdb proposes TRBD2, but this gene call is untestable without DNA. CDR3 size: 15 residues. Germline V gives CDR1 SGDLS, CDR2 YYNGEE. This chain's CDR3 is CASSVAGVNTGELFF.

This chain links TRBV5-1 with TRBJ2-6; TCRdb's D call of TRBD1 is untestable without DNA. CDR3 length: 15 residues. Per the germline V gene, CDR1 is SGHRS and CDR2 is YFSETQ. CDR3 loop: CASSFKGDGANVLTF.

The chain carries TRBV5-5 and TRBJ2-5; TCRdb returns TRBD2, unconfirmable since there is no DNA. This CDR3 spans 14 amino acids. The germline V gene encodes CDR1 SGHKS and CDR2 YYEKEE (reference sequence). This chain's CDR3 is CASTSRGLQETQYF.